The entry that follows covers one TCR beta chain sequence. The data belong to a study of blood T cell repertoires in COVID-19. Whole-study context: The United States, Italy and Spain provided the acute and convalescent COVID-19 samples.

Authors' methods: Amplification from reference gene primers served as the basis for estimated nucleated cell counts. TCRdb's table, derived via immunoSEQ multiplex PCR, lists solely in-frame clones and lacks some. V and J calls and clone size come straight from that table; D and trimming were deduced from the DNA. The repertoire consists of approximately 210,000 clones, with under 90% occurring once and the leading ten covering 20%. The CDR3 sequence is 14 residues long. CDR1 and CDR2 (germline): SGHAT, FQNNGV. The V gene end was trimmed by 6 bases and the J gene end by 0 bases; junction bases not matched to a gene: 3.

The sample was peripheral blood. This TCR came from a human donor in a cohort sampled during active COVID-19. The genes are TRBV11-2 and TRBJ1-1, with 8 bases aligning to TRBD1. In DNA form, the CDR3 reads TGTGCCAGCAGTCGGGACAGGTTGAACACTGAAGCTTTCTTT. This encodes CASSRDRLNTEAFF.